This TCR beta chain was retrieved from a study of shared clonotypes between healthy human individuals. Repertoires were generated with immunoSEQ multiplex PCR, while TCRdb's copy carries only in-frame clones and drops some. This sample has roughly 2.6 million clones, with 85% to 95% found just once. This CDR3 is 14 amino acids long. CDR1 is SNHLY, CDR2 FYNNEI, per germline. Trimming removed 2 bases from V and 5 bases from J; junction bases left unmatched: 6. Source material: naive CD4+ T cells sorted from blood. As to subset: CD45RA+ positively selected. The sequence was collected from a man younger than 35 in good health. V gene TRBV2 combines with J gene TRBJ2-7; 7 bases fit TRBD2. CDR3 bases: TGTGCCAGCAGTGAAAGGGAGGGTTTCAACGAGCAGTACTTC. It is translated as CASSEREGFNEQYF.